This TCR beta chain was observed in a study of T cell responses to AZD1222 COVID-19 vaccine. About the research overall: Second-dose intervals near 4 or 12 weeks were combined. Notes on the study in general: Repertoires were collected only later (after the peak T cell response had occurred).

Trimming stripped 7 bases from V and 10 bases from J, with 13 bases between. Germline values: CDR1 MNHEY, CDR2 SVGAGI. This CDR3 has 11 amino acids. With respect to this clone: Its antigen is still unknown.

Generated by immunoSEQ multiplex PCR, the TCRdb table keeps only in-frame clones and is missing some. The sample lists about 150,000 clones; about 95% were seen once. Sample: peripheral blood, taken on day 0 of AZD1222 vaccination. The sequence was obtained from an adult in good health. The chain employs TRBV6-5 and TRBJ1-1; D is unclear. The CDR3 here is CASTPPGRAFF. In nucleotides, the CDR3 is TGTGCCAGCACTCCGCCCGGGAGAGCTTTCTTT.